Sequencing of this T cell receptor (beta chain) was carried out in a study of cytomegalovirus exposure and HLA in healthy donors. With 4 bases removed from V and 6 bases from J, the gap between germline ends came to 10 bases. The germline V gene encodes CDR1 ENHRY and CDR2 SYGVKD. This CDR3 contains 13 residues. Using immunoSEQ multiplex PCR, the repertoire was profiled, and TCRdb retains in-frame clones only, with some absent. The table has 85,000 to 95,000 clones, approximately 96% seen once. The clonotype originates from a man aged 18 to 35 in good health and CMV-seronegative. Sequenced sample: PBMCs. The chain employs TRBV10-3 and TRBJ1-5; D call uncertain. The chain's CDR3 is CAISAGDGQPQHF. The DNA of the CDR3 is TGTGCCATCAGTGCGGGTGACGGTCAGCCCCAGCATTTT.